A single sample gave rise to the 20 T cell receptor beta chains below, sequenced in a study of memory CD4+ T cells and cytomegalovirus serostatus. Produced via immunoSEQ multiplex PCR; TCRdb's table is partial and in-frame only. The top ten hold around 0.78% of the sample, which has 75,000 to 90,000 clones, about 85% seen once. The sort gate was single viable CD3+CD4+CD8-CD45RO+ cells for memory CD4+ T cells. Sequencing was done on a sample of memory CD4+ T cells from blood. The receptors shown here come from an adult in good health and CMV-seronegative.

The chain joins TRBV18 to TRBJ2-2; possibly TRBD2 for D (5 bases). V was clipped by 0 bases and J by 4 bases, with 9 bases between them. This CDR3 is built from 15 residues. Per germline, CDR1 KGHSH and CDR2 LQKENI. The DNA of the CDR3 is TGTGCCAGCTCACCACCCGGGGTTTTCACCGGGGAGCTGTTTTTT. This encodes CASSPPGVFTGELFF.

This clone was detected a few times. The germline gene is not matched at one end of the junction; a read error may be the cause. The chain links TRBV7-7 to TRBJ2-3; D is undetermined. Germline CDR1 and CDR2: SSHAT and FNYEAQ (reference sequence). CDR3 length: 13 amino acids. CDR3 sequence (DNA): TGTGCTAGCAGCCCGGAGTGGGCAGATACGCAGTATTTT. Amino acid sequence: CASSPEWADTQYF.

The chain recombines TRBV5-1 with TRBJ2-2; D tentatively fits TRBD1 or TRBD2 (5 bases each). Germline V gives CDR1 SGHRS, CDR2 YFSETQ. This CDR3 contains 16 residues. With 5 bases removed from V and 1 base from J, the gap between germline ends came to 15 bases. Here the CDR3 reads CASSSTGTVNTGELFF. CDR3 nucleotides: TGCGCCAGCAGTTCTACCGGGACCGTGAACACCGGGGAGCTGTTTTTT.

The count of this clone is one. The J gene is TRBJ1-2, the V gene TRBV15; D gene uncertain. CDR1 is LNHNV and CDR2 is YYDKDF in the germline V gene (reference sequence). The CDR3 totals 12 residues. V lost 0 bases and J lost 8, with 7 bases in between. The CDR3 DNA follows: TGTGCCACCAGCAGAGATGCGAGAGGCTACACCTTC. As protein: CATSRDARGYTF.

This chain connects TRBV5-6 to TRBJ1-4; 7 bases agree with TRBD1. The V segment lost 3 bases and the J segment 8 bases; nucleotides outside the gene matches: 7. Germline V gene sequence: CDR1 SGHDT, CDR2 YYEEEE. This CDR3 has 14 amino acids. In nucleotides, the CDR3 is TGTGCCAGCAGCTCCTCCGGGACAGCAGAAAAACTGTTTTTT. The encoded protein is CASSSSGTAEKLFF.

This clone turned up a few times. V is TRBV28 and J is TRBJ2-5; 8 nucleotides agree with TRBD1. V was clipped by 5 bases and J by 5 bases; unmatched bases: 10. Per germline, CDR1 MDHEN and CDR2 SYDVKM. The length of the CDR3 is 15 residues. CDR3 protein: CASSIAGGLGETQYF. Written as DNA, the CDR3 is TGTGCCAGCAGTATCGCAGGGGGCTTGGGGGAGACCCAGTACTTC.

The chain has TRBV28 and TRBJ2-2; D is possibly TRBD1 (6 bases). The CDR3 has 15 residues. CDR1 is MDHEN and CDR2 is SYDVKM in the germline V gene. Deletions cut 6 bases from V and 1 base from J, with 12 bases between. The CDR3 reads CASSPGAENTGELFF. The CDR3 DNA is TGTGCCAGCAGCCCAGGGGCGGAGAACACCGGGGAGCTGTTTTTT.

This clone was recorded once. This chain uses TRBV7-2 with TRBJ2-7, with D perhaps being TRBD1 or TRBD2 (5 bases each). This CDR3 is built from 14 residues. Germline values: CDR1 SGHTA, CDR2 FQGNSA. With 4 bases removed from V and 2 bases from J, the gap between germline ends came to 12 bases. CDR3 residues: CASSSRDGAYEQYF. CDR3 in DNA: TGTGCCAGCAGCTCCCGGGACGGAGCCTACGAGCAGTACTTC.

The chain couples TRBV7-9 to TRBJ2-7, with no clear D. CDR1 SEHNR and CDR2 FQNEAQ come from the germline V gene (reference sequence). This CDR3 spans 15 amino acids. V was shortened by 5 bases and J by 0 bases, with 14 bases between the two germline ends. The chain's CDR3 is CASSPRSVSSYEQYF. CDR3 sequence (DNA): TGTGCCAGCAGCCCCCGGTCAGTGAGCTCCTACGAGCAGTACTTC.

The CDR3 DNA follows: TGTGCAAGTCGCCACCATTCCCTTTGCGGCTACACCTTC. Translating it yields CASRHHSLCGYTF. The rearrangement uses TRBV12-2 and TRBJ1-2. TRBV12-2 is a documented pseudogene. CDR3 size: 13 residues.

The CDR3 is CASNHRGLGYTF. The CDR3 nucleotides read TGTGCCAGCAATCACAGGGGGCTTGGCTACACCTTC. The J gene is TRBJ1-2, the V gene TRBV19; 9 bases align to TRBD1. Per the germline V gene, CDR1 is LNHDA and CDR2 is SQIVND (reference sequence). This CDR3 region has 12 residues. V gave up 9 bases and J gave up 7 bases; unmatched junction bases: 6.

The chain combines TRBV10-1 with TRBJ2-3; 9 nucleotides agree with TRBD2. V trimming: 6 bases; J trimming: 3 bases; junction bases outside the gene matches: 4. This CDR3 has 14 residues. In germline, CDR1 is WNHNN, CDR2 SYGVQD (reference sequence). The CDR3 loop is CASSSGGITDTQYF. CDR3 in DNA: TGCGCCAGCAGCAGCGGGGGGATTACAGATACGCAGTATTTT.

The rearrangement uses TRBV12-2 and TRBJ1-2; the D call of TRBD1 is as the table states it, not checked on the DNA. TRBV12-2 is marked as a pseudogene. The CDR3 contains 14 residues. CDR3 nucleotides: TGTGCAAGTCGCTTGGGCAGGGCCCCTTATGGCTACACCTTC. Protein product: CASRLGRAPYGYTF.

This chain joins TRBV12-2 and TRBJ1-3. TRBV12-2 is a pseudogene locus. This CDR3 is 16 amino acids long. This CDR3 reads CASRLTTGGVGNTIYF. The CDR3 DNA sequence: TGTGCAAGTCGCTTAACGACGGGGGGAGTTGGAAACACCATATATTTT.

This clone came up a few times. For the CDR3, the DNA is TGTGCCCTCAGGGACCAGCAGACCATATATTTT. Encoded protein: CALRDQQTIYF. The chain joins TRBV28 to TRBJ1-3; tentatively, D is TRBD1 (5 bases). Germline-derived CDR1 and CDR2 are MDHEN and SYDVKM. Trimming removed 11 bases from V and 10 bases from J, with 15 bases in between. The CDR3 spans 11 residues.

The chain joins TRBV5-1 to TRBJ1-4; 9 nucleotides agree with TRBD1. The CDR3 has 15 amino acids. Germline CDR1 and CDR2: SGHRS and YFSETQ. V was pared by 3 bases and J by 8 bases, with 8 bases of the junction left unmatched. The CDR3 region has the DNA TGCGCCAGCAGCTCCGGACAGGGGTGGGTGGAAAAACTGTTTTTT. Protein: CASSSGQGWVEKLFF. Using reference TRBV5-1 and TRBJ1-4 for the parts outside the CDR3, the full variable domain is KAGVTQTPRYLIKTRGQQVTLSCSPISGHRSVSWYQQTPGQGLQFLFEYFSETQRNKGNFPGRFSGRQFSNSRSEMNVSTLELGDSALYLCASSSGQGWVEKLFFGSGTQLSVL.

The rearrangement links TRBV14 to TRBJ2-7; D call uncertain. The germline V gene has CDR1 SGHDN and CDR2 FVKESK. The CDR3 has 11 residues. Trimming cost V 5 bases and J 7 bases, with 9 bases left between them. CDR3 amino acids: CASSSRREQYF. In nucleotides, the CDR3 is TGTGCCAGCAGCTCCCGCCGGGAGCAGTACTTC.

J is TRBJ1-3 and V is TRBV18; D is uncertain. The CDR3 is 15 residues long. The V and J ends lost 6 bases and 4 bases respectively, with 16 bases between them. The germline gives CDR1 KGHSH, CDR2 LQKENI. In DNA form, the CDR3 reads TGTGCCAGCTCCCCAGACGCCCCGGGAGGAAACACCATATATTTT. This translates into CASSPDAPGGNTIYF. The whole variable domain, remainder taken from reference TRBV18 and TRBJ1-3, is NAGVMQNPRHLVRRRGQEARLRCSPMKGHSHVYWYRQLPEEGLKFMVYLQKENIIDESGMPKERFSAEFPKEGPSILRIQQVVRGDSAAYFCASSPDAPGGNTIYFGEGSWLTVV.

The V gene is TRBV5-8, the J gene TRBJ2-7; D is undetermined. V gave up 4 bases and J gave up 2 bases, with 10 bases separating them. Germline CDR1 is SGHTS and CDR2 is YDEGEE. This CDR3 is 13 amino acids long. CDR3 region: CASSQPGTYEQYF. DNA of the CDR3: TGTGCCAGCAGCCAACCGGGTACCTACGAGCAGTACTTC.

The chain carries TRBV7-8 and TRBJ2-3; 7 nucleotides agree with TRBD1. V shed 5 bases and J 6 bases; nucleotides not matched to a gene: 14. This CDR3 comprises 16 residues. Germline CDR1 SGHVS, CDR2 FQNEAQ. This chain's CDR3 is CASSRTGDVWLDTQYF. CDR3 DNA: TGTGCCAGCAGCCGTACAGGGGATGTTTGGTTGGATACGCAGTATTTT.